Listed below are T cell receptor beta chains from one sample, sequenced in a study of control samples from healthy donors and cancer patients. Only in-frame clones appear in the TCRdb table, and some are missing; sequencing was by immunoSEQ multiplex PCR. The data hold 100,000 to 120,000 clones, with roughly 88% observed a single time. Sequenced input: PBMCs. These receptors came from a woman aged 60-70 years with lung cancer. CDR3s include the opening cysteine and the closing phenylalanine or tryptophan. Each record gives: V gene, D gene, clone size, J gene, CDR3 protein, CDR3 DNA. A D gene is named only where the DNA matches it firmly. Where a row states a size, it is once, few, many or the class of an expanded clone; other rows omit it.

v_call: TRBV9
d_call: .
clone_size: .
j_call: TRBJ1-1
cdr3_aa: CASSVGGGRDTEAFF
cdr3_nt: TGTGCCAGCAGCGTAGGGGGGGGGAGGGACACTGAAGCTTTCTTT

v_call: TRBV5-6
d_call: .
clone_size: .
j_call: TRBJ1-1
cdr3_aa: CASSLSENTEAFF
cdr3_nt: TGTGCCAGCAGCTTATCCGAGAACACTGAAGCTTTCTTT

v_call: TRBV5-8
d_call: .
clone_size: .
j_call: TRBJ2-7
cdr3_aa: CASSLLGQEAYEQYF
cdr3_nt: TGTGCCAGCAGCTTGTTGGGGCAGGAGGCCTACGAGCAGTACTTC

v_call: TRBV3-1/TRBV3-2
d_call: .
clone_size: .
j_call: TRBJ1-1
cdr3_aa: CASSFGTANTEAFF
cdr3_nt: TGTGCCAGCAGCTTCGGGACGGCGAACACTGAAGCTTTCTTT

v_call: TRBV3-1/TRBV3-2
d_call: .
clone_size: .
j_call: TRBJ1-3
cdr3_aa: CASRPGNGNTIYF
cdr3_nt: TGTGCCAGCAGGCCCGGCAACGGAAACACCATATATTTT

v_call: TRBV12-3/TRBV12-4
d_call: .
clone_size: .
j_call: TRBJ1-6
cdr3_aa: CASSLEGFPLHF
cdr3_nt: TGTGCCAGCAGTTTGGAGGGTTTTCCCCTCCACTTT

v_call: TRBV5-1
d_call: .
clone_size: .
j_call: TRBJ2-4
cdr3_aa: CASSRTGENIQYF
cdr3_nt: TGCGCCAGCAGCCGGACGGGGGAAAACATTCAGTACTTC

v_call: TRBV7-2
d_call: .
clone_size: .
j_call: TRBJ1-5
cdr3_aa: CASSLGTQNQPQHF
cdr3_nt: TGTGCCAGCAGCTTAGGGACACAGAATCAGCCCCAGCATTTT

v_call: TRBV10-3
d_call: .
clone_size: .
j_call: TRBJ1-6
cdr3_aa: CAISGGGQGSSPLHF
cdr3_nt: TGTGCCATCAGTGGCGGGGGGCAGGGGAGTTCACCCCTCCACTTT

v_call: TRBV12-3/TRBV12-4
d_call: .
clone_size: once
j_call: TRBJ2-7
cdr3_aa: CASSRDAYEQYF
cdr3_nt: TGTGCCAGCAGCAGGGACGCCTACGAGCAGTACTTC

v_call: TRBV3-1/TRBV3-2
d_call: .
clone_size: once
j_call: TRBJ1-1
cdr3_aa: CASSQSPREAFF
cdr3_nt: TGTGCCAGCAGCCAAAGTCCCCGAGAAGCTTTCTTT

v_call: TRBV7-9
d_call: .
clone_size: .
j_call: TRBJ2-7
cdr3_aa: CASSQTNYEQYF
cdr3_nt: TGTGCCAGCAGCCAAACTAACTACGAGCAGTACTTC

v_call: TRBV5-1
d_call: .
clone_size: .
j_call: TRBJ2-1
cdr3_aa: CASSLKGSNEQFF
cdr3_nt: TGCGCCAGCAGCTTGAAGGGTTCCAATGAGCAGTTCTTC

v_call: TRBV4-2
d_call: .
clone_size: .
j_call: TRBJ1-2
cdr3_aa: CASSQVSGANYGYTF
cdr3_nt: TGTGCCAGCAGCCAAGTCTCAGGGGCTAACTATGGCTACACCTTC

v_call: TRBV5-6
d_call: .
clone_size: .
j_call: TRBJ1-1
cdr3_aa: CASSLIGKFPGMRTEAFF
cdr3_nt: TGTGCCAGCAGCTTGATTGGGAAGTTCCCTGGAATGAGGACTGAAGCTTTCTTT

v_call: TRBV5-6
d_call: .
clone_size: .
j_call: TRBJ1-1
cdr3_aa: CASSLEGRSTEAFF
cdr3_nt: TGTGCCAGCAGCTTGGAAGGGAGGAGCACTGAAGCTTTCTTT

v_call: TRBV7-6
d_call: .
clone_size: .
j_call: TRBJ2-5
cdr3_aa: CASSFEFGYQETQYF
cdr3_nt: TGTGCCAGCAGCTTTGAGTTTGGTTACCAAGAGACCCAGTACTTC

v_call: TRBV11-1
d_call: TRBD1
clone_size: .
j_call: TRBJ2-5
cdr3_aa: CASTPRTGGDETQYF
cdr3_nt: TGTGCCAGCACCCCGAGGACAGGGGGCGACGAGACCCAGTACTTC

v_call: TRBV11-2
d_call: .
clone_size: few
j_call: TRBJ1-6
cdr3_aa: CASSPPGRRNSPLHF
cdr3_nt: TGTGCCAGCAGCCCTCCGGGACGTAGGAATTCACCCCTCCACTTT

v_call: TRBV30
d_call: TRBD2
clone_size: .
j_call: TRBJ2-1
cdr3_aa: CAWNRGHRLAGGPAYNEQFF
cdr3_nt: TGTGCCTGGAACAGGGGGCACCGACTAGCGGGAGGTCCTGCCTACAATGAGCAGTTCTTC

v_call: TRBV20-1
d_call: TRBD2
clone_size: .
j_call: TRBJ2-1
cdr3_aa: CSASGGGALGEQFF
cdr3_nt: TGCAGTGCTAGTGGCGGGGGGGCCCTGGGTGAGCAGTTCTTC

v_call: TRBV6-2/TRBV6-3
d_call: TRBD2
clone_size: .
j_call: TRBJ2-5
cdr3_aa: CASSLPRASGGFETQYF
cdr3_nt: TGTGCCAGCAGCCTACCGAGGGCTAGCGGGGGGTTCGAGACCCAGTACTTC

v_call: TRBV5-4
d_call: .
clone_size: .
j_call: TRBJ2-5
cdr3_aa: CASSLKGLGEETQYF
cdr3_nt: TGTGCCAGCAGCTTGAAGGGGCTGGGAGAAGAGACCCAGTACTTC

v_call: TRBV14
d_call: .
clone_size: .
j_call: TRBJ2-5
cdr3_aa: CASSQDTWRRGETQYF
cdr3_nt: TGTGCCAGCAGCCAAGATACTTGGCGGCGCGGAGAGACCCAGTACTTC

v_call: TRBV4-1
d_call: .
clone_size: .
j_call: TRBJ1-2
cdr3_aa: CASSQDPNSGRSVGGYTF
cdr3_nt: TGCGCCAGCAGCCAAGATCCTAATTCGGGGAGAAGTGTAGGTGGCTACACCTTC

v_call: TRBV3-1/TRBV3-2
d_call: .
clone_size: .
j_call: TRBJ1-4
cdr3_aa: CASRGAPEEKLFF
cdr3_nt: TGTGCCAGCAGAGGGGCGCCGGAGGAAAAACTGTTTTTT

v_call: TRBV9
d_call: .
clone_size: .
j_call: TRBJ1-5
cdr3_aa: CASSALSGTGQPQHF
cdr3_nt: TGTGCCAGCAGCGCCCTTTCAGGTACCGGACAGCCCCAGCATTTT

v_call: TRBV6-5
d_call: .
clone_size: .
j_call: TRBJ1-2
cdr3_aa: CASSPEWGRPYGYTF
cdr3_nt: TGTGCCAGCAGTCCCGAGTGGGGTCGACCCTATGGCTACACCTTC

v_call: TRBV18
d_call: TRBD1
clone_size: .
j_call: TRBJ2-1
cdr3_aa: CASSLAGTGVSNEQFF
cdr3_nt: TGTGCCAGCTCACTAGCCGGGACAGGGGTTAGCAATGAGCAGTTCTTC

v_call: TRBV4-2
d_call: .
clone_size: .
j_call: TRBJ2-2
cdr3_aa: CASSQDGGVENTGELFF
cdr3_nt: TGTGCCAGCAGCCAAGATGGGGGAGTCGAGAACACCGGGGAGCTGTTTTTT

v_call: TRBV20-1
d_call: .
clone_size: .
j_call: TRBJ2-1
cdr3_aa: CSAIRQLEQFF
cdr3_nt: TGCAGTGCCATAAGACAGTTGGAGCAGTTCTTC

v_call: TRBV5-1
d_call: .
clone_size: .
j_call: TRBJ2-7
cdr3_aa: CASSLRYEQYF
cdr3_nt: TGCGCCAGCAGCTTAAGATACGAGCAGTACTTC

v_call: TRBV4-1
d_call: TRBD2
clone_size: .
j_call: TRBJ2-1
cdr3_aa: CASSRENSGEAYNEQFF
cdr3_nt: TGCGCCAGCAGCCGAGAAAATAGCGGGGAGGCATACAATGAGCAGTTCTTC

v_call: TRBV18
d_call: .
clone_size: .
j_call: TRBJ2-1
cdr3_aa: CASSTGLGLNEQFF
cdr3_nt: TGTGCCAGCTCGACGGGGCTAGGGTTGAATGAGCAGTTCTTC

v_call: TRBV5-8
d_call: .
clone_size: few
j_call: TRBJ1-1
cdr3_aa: CASSPRMGSVTEAFF
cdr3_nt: TGTGCCAGCAGCCCCCGTATGGGTTCAGTCACTGAAGCTTTCTTT

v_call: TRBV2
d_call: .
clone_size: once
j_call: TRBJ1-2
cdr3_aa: CASSPWRNYGYTF
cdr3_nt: TGTGCCAGCAGTCCGTGGAGGAACTATGGCTACACCTTC

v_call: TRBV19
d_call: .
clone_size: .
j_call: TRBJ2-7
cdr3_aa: CASSLQSGGTGSYEQYF
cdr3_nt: TGTGCCAGTAGTCTACAATCCGGCGGGACGGGTTCCTACGAGCAGTACTTC

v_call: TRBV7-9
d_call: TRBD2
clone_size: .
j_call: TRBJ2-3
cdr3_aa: CASSSDGSGGTDTQYF
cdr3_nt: TGTGCCAGCAGCTCCGATGGTAGCGGGGGAACAGATACGCAGTATTTT

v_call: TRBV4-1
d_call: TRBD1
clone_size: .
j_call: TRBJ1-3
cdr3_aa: CASSQGQGGNTIYF
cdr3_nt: TGCGCCAGCAGCCAAGGACAGGGGGGAAACACCATATATTTT

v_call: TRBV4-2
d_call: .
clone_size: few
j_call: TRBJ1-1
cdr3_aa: CASSQDYRNTEAFF
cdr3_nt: TGTGCCAGCAGCCAAGACTATCGGAACACTGAAGCTTTCTTT

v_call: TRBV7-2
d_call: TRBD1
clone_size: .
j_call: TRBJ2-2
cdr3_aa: CASSLGMGTGPGELFF
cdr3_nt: TGTGCCAGCAGCTTAGGAATGGGGACAGGTCCCGGGGAGCTGTTTTTT

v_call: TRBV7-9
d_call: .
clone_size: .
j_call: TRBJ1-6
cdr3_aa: CASSFQDGNSPLHF
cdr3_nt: TGTGCCAGCAGCTTTCAGGACGGGAATTCACCCCTCCACTTT

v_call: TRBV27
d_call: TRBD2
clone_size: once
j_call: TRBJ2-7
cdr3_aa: CASSSGVAGAYEQYF
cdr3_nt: TGTGCCAGCAGTTCTGGGGTAGCGGGGGCCTACGAGCAGTACTTC

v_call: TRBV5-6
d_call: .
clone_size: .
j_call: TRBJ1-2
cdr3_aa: CASSLGDYGYTF
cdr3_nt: TGTGCCAGCAGCTTGGGCGACTATGGCTACACCTTC

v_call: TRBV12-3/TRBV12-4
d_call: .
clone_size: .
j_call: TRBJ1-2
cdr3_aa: CASSLEPLRGYTF
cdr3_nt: TGTGCCAGCAGTTTAGAACCCCTAAGAGGCTACACCTTC

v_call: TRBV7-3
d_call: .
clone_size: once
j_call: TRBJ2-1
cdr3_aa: CASSLGGVGIHNEQFF
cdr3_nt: TGTGCCAGCAGCTTAGGAGGAGTTGGAATCCACAATGAGCAGTTCTTC

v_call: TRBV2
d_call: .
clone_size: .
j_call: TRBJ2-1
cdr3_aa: CASITDRHSYNEQFF
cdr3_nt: TGTGCCAGCATAACCGACAGGCACTCCTACAATGAGCAGTTCTTC

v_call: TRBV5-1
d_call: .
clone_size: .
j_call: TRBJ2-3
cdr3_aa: CASAEGSTDTQYF
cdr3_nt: TGCGCCAGCGCCGAGGGGAGCACAGATACGCAGTATTTT

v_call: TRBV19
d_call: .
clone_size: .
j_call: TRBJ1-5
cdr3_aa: CASSIEGRGPQHF
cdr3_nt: TGTGCCAGTAGTATTGAGGGTCGCGGGCCCCAGCATTTT

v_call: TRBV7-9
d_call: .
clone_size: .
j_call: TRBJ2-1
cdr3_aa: CASSLISSRDNEQFF
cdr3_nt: TGTGCCAGCAGCTTAATTTCTAGCAGAGACAATGAGCAGTTCTTC

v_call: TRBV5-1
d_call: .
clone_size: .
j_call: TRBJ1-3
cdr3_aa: CASSLSLQGGSGNTIYF
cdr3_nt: TGCGCCAGCAGCTTAAGTCTACAGGGTGGCTCTGGAAACACCATATATTTT

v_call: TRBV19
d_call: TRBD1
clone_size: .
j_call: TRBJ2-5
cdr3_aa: CASSTPGTGTETQYF
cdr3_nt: TGTGCCAGTAGTACTCCCGGGACAGGGACGGAGACCCAGTACTTC

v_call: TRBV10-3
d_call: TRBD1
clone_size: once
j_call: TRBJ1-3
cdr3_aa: CAIGNTGDTIYF
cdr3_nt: TGTGCCATTGGTAATACAGGGGACACCATATATTTT

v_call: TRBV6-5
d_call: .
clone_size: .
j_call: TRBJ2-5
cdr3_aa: CASRVQTGGEETQYF
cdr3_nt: TGTGCCAGCAGGGTCCAGACAGGAGGAGAAGAGACCCAGTACTTC

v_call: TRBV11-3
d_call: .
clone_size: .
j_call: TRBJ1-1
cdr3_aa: CASSPRGMPGTEAFF
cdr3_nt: TGTGCCAGCAGCCCCCGTGGGATGCCGGGGACTGAAGCTTTCTTT

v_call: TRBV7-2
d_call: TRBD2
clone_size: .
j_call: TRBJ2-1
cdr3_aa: CASRVQAGGQDEQFF
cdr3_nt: TGTGCCAGCAGGGTCCAAGCGGGGGGGCAAGATGAGCAGTTCTTC

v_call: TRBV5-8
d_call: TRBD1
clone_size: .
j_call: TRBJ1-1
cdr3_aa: CASSAEQGAKAFF
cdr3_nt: TGTGCCAGCAGCGCGGAACAGGGGGCAAAAGCTTTCTTT

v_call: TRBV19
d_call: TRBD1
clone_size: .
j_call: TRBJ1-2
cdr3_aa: CASSIDHRPGTGNYGYTF
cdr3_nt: TGTGCCAGTAGTATAGATCACCGCCCCGGGACAGGGAACTATGGCTACACCTTC

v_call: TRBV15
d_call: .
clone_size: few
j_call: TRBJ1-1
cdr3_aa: CATSSRGRNEAFF
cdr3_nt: TGTGCCACCAGCTCCCGGGGACGGAATGAAGCTTTCTTT

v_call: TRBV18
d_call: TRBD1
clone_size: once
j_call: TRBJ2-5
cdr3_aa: CASSPRTGGQETQYF
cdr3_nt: TGTGCCAGCTCACCACGAACAGGGGGACAAGAGACCCAGTACTTC